This TCR beta chain was retrieved from a study of post-analysis software for immune sequencing data. Study information: The patients showed relapsing-remitting, secondary progressive and progressive-relapsing multiple sclerosis courses.

CDR3 size: 12 residues. Trimming removed 6 bases from V and 4 bases from J, with 10 bases in between. Germline CDR1 SGHRS, CDR2 YFSETQ. Comments on this clonotype: Its antigen is not known.

Prepared libraries of TCR beta cDNA carried unique molecular identifiers. TCRdb passed the PCR reads through MiXCR, listing each CDR3 protein once. The table shows approximately 160,000 distinct CDR3 sequences, with around 28% occurring only once. The study, taken as a whole, reports: F-measure co-clustering was strong for batch-matched samples. Included in a set of roughly five TRBV segments more frequent in patients than controls were TRBV5-6, TRBV5-1 and TRBV20-1. Compared with controls, patients showed significantly lower normalized Chao1 diversity.

This TCR came from a girl aged 10-17 years with multiple sclerosis. Sequencing was carried out using blood. V is TRBV5-1 and J is TRBJ2-5; D may be TRBD1 or TRBD2 (5 bases each). In DNA form, the CDR3 reads TGCGCCAGCATTTGGGGGAGAGAGACCCAGTACTTC. It translates to CASIWGRETQYF.